The 22 T cell receptor beta chains in this list originate from one sample, sequenced in a study of regulatory T cells in long-lasting Graves disease. As to time point: persistent/refractory GD, antithyroid drugs over 5 years with positive TRAb. Generation of the TCR library employed RNA extracted from PBMCs. Construction of TCR beta libraries relied on iRepertoire HTBI primers and on Arm-PCR targeting CDR3 regions. TCRdb re-analysed the multiplex PCR reads in MiXCR, keeping a single row per CDR3 protein. The repertoire holds some 370,000 distinct CDR3 sequences, with 23% as singletons. Here the sequenced sample was peripheral blood mononuclear cells (PBMCs), taken when the disease was refractory, from a patient treated with antithyroid drugs. All receptors derive from a middle-aged woman with Graves disease.

Notes on this clonotype: This CDR3 is missing its conserved last phenylalanine or tryptophan, likely due to a read error. This chain uses TRBV27 with TRBJ2-7, with TRBD2 identical over 10 bases. J was trimmed by 6 bases and V by 5 bases; bases with no gene match: 4. This CDR3 is 13 amino acids long. The germline V gene encodes CDR1 MNHEY and CDR2 SMNVEV (reference sequence). In nucleotides, the CDR3 is TGTGCCAGCAGTCCCAGACTAGCGGGCGAGCAGTACCTC. Its translation is CASSPRLAGEQYL.

The gene calls are TRBV9 and TRBJ2-5; unclear D gene. The CDR3 consists of 14 residues. Germline CDR1 is SGDLS and CDR2 is YYNGEE. V lost 0 bases to trimming and J lost 0 bases, with 6 bases between them. CDR3 loop: CASSVDWDQETQYF. DNA for the CDR3: TGTGCCAGCAGCGTAGATTGGGACCAAGAGACCCAGTACTTC.

This clonotype was seen many times. V usage is TRBV12-3 or TRBV12-4 and J usage is TRBJ1-1; 7 bases are shared with TRBD1. The CDR3 spans 15 residues. Trimming cost V 5 bases and J 0 bases; bases outside gene matches: 6. The CDR3 DNA is TGTGCCAGCAGTATCAGGGACAGACTGAACACTGAAGCTTTCTTT. This translates into CASSIRDRLNTEAFF.

This clonotype appeared many times. The genes are TRBV2 and TRBJ2-4; D possibly corresponds to TRBD1 (6 bases). The V end was cut by 6 bases, the J end by 4 bases, with 13 bases between. This CDR3 has 14 residues. Germline V lookup: CDR1 SNHLY, CDR2 FYNNEI. CDR3 protein: CASRRRDTKNIQYF. The DNA of the CDR3 is TGTGCCAGCAGACGCCGGGACACTAAAAACATTCAGTACTTC.

This clonotype has just a few counts. The CDR3 DNA sequence: TGCAGTGGGGGAGTTAGAGGAAACGCGAACACCGGGGAGCTGTTTTTT. This codes for CSGGVRGNANTGELFF. This chain joins TRBV20-1 and TRBJ2-2; D might be TRBD2 (5 bases). This CDR3 has 16 amino acids. Trimming pared 7 bases from V and 0 bases from J, leaving 18 bases between. Germline V gene data show CDR1 as DFQATT and CDR2 as SNEGSKA (reference sequence).

The V gene is TRBV9, the J gene TRBJ2-1; D is unclear. CDR1 is SGDLS and CDR2 is YYNGEE in the germline V gene. This CDR3 spans 15 amino acids. V shed 4 bases and J shed 1 base, with 12 bases lying between them. CDR3 DNA: TGTGCCAGCAGCTTAGACTGGGCTTCCTACAATGAGCAGTTCTTC. Translating it yields CASSLDWASYNEQFF. Looking up the rest from reference TRBV9 and TRBJ2-1 gives the full variable domain: DSGVTQTPKHLITATGQRVTLRCSPRSGDLSVYWYQQSLDQGLQFLIQYYNGEERAKGNILERFSAQQFPDLHSELNLSSLELGDSALYFCASSLDWASYNEQFFGPGTRLTVL.

This clonotype was detected once. A much larger clone differs from this one at a single base, so this may be a read error. The genes are TRBV28 and TRBJ1-3; 8 bases align to TRBD1. The germline gives CDR1 MDHEN, CDR2 SYDVKM. The CDR3 contains 15 residues. CDR3 in amino acids: CASRDRAYSGNAIYF. The CDR3 DNA sequence: TGTGCCAGCAGGGACAGGGCTTATTCTGGAAACGCCATATATTTT.

The chain uses TRBV12-3 or TRBV12-4 and TRBJ2-1; TRBD1 matches 7 bases. V was pared by 6 bases and J by 4 bases, with 12 bases of the junction left unmatched. The CDR3 sequence is 16 residues long. CDR3 amino acids: CASSPTYRGGYNEQFF. The DNA for the CDR3 is TGTGCCAGCAGCCCGACATACAGGGGTGGTTACAATGAGCAGTTCTTC.

Many counts were recorded for this clonotype. This chain connects TRBV27 to TRBJ1-2, with a tentative D call TRBD1 (6 bases). The CDR3 contains 15 residues. The V and J ends lost 6 bases and 5 bases respectively, with 19 bases between them. Germline assignment: CDR1 MNHEY and CDR2 SMNVEV (reference sequence). CDR3 nucleotide sequence: TGTGCCAGCAGATCTTACAGGGCCCGAGGGTATGGCTACACCTTC. As protein: CASRSYRARGYGYTF.

This clonotype showed up many times. The chain joins TRBV27 to TRBJ2-2; tentative D call: TRBD2 (5 bases). CDR1 is MNHEY, CDR2 SMNVEV, per germline (reference sequence). V was trimmed by 2 bases and J by 3 bases, leaving 16 bases between them. The CDR3 has 17 residues. The CDR3 protein is CASSLRGRSAYTGELFF. The CDR3 nucleotides read TGTGCCAGCAGTTTACGAGGGAGATCGGCCTACACCGGGGAGCTGTTTTTT.

This clonotype was seen repeatedly, ten times or more. Written as DNA, the CDR3 is TGTGCCAGCAGCTTAGTAGGCAAGAGGGACACTGAAGCTTTCTTT. Amino acids: CASSLVGKRDTEAFF. The genes are TRBV7-8 and TRBJ1-1; D is unresolved. The CDR3 runs to 15 residues. Trimming took off 1 base at V and 3 bases at J, with 12 bases between the two ends. Germline V gene lookup returns CDR1 SGHVS and CDR2 FQNEAQ.

This clonotype was detected only a few times. The chain combines TRBV12-3 or TRBV12-4 with TRBJ2-5; D is possibly TRBD2 (6 bases). The CDR3 totals 15 residues. V was cut by 1 base and J by 6 bases, with 15 bases left in between. This CDR3 reads CASSLVSGRTKTQYF. DNA for the CDR3: TGTGCCAGCAGTTTAGTTTCGGGCAGGACTAAGACCCAGTACTTC.

This clonotype was observed many times. Written as DNA, the CDR3 is TGTGCCAGCAGAAGGACAGGGAGCCACGAGCAGTACTTC. Amino acids: CASRRTGSHEQYF. The chain recombines TRBV6-1 with TRBJ2-7; 8 positions match TRBD1. Germline CDR1 and CDR2: MNHNS and SASEGT. V shed 6 bases and J 5 bases; nucleotides not matched to a gene: 6. The CDR3 is made up of 13 amino acids.

V is TRBV12-3 or TRBV12-4 and J is TRBJ1-3, with D possibly matching TRBD1 (5 bases). This CDR3 has 12 residues. V was cut by 10 bases and J by 7 bases, with 14 bases left in between. The CDR3 DNA reads as TGTGCCAACAGGTTGGCGGCGAACACCATATATTTT. Translated, it gives CANRLAANTIYF.

The sample holds a few counts of this clonotype. The chain links TRBV27 to TRBJ2-4; tentatively, D is TRBD2 (6 bases). CDR1 is MNHEY, CDR2 SMNVEV, per germline (reference sequence). CDR3 length: 15 residues. Between the trimmed V and J ends, which lost 3 bases and 3 bases, there was a span of 12 bases. The CDR3 loop is CASSFRLGDKNIQYF. The DNA of the CDR3 is TGTGCCAGCAGTTTCCGACTAGGGGACAAAAACATTCAGTACTTC.

This rearrangement joins TRBV18 to TRBJ1-3; D not certain. Trimming stripped 3 bases from V and 0 bases from J, with 6 bases between. CDR3 length equals 14 residues. From germline, CDR1 is KGHSH and CDR2 LQKENI. In DNA form, the CDR3 reads TGTGCCAGCTCACCGCTGGACTCTGGAAACACCATATATTTT. It translates to CASSPLDSGNTIYF.

This clonotype has ten or more counts. The V and J genes are TRBV28 and TRBJ2-5, with D perhaps assigned TRBD1 or TRBD2 (6 bases each). Germline-derived CDR1 and CDR2 are MDHEN and SYDVKM. The CDR3 sequence is 17 residues long. V lost 4 bases, J lost 5 bases, and 23 bases lay in between. In nucleotides, the CDR3 is TGTGCCAGCAGTTCGGATATAAGAGGGGGGACGTTGGAGACCCAGTACTTC. It codes for CASSSDIRGGTLETQYF.

In this sample, this clonotype turned up many times. The chain has TRBV6-1 and TRBJ1-2; D is possibly TRBD1 (5 bases). CDR1 and CDR2 (germline): MNHNS, SASEGT. This CDR3 has 15 amino acids. The V end was cut by 6 bases, the J end by 4 bases, with 18 bases between. The CDR3 loop is CASSPIGRTLYGYTF. DNA of the CDR3: TGTGCCAGCAGCCCGATTGGACGGACACTCTATGGCTACACCTTC.

Comments on this clonotype: A much larger clonotype is one base distant, so this may be a read error. V usage is TRBV28 and J usage is TRBJ2-7, with D unclear. CDR3 length: 14 amino acids. Germline V gene lookup returns CDR1 MDHEN and CDR2 SYDVKM. As DNA, the CDR3 is TGTGCCAGCAGTTTCTCCCCTGGCCTCTCTCGGCAGCACTTC. Translated: CASSFSPGLSRQHF.

At least ten counts were recorded for this clonotype. CDR3 in DNA: TGTGCCAGCAGTTTATCTGCAGGGCTATACCAGCCCCAGCATTTT. This translates into CASSLSAGLYQPQHF. The chain recombines TRBV27 with TRBJ1-5, with D possibly TRBD1 on 5 matching bases. This CDR3 is 15 amino acids long. V was cut by 0 bases and J by 7 bases, with 13 bases left in between. Germline CDR1 MNHEY, CDR2 SMNVEV (reference sequence).

The chain uses TRBV13 and TRBJ2-7, with D tentatively TRBD2 (5 bases). The V gene lost 6 bases and the J gene lost 0 bases, with 9 bases spanning the gap. The V gene's germline CDR1 is PRHDT and CDR2 FYEKMQ (reference sequence). The CDR3 spans 13 residues. The CDR3 DNA sequence: TGTGCCAGCAGAAACGGGGTCTCCTACGAGCAGTACTTC. It translates to CASRNGVSYEQYF.

A few counts support this clonotype. Compared with germline, one end of the junction differs, possibly owing to a read error. The V and J genes are TRBV28 and TRBJ1-1, with D perhaps matching TRBD1 (5 bases). Germline V gene lookup returns CDR1 MDHEN and CDR2 SYDVKM. This CDR3 has 14 amino acids. CDR3: CTSSFRQMNTEAFF. The CDR3 nucleotides read TGTACCAGCAGTTTCCGACAGATGAACACTGAAGCTTTCTTT.